These T cell receptor beta chains were read from a single sample in a study of T-cell memory formation after mild COVID-19. TCRdb re-analysed the 5' RACE reads in MiXCR, keeping a single row per CDR3 protein. The sample contains 350,000 to 500,000 distinct CDR3 sequences, about 20% of which appear only once. The sequenced sample consisted of PBMCs or a T cell subset sorted from them (not recorded which). These TCRs come from a man between 18 and 35 years old who had mild COVID-19 (a few samples of this study predate the infection). Cell type and time point are not known. The CDR3 runs from the conserved cysteine through the conserved F or W. Each record gives: J gene, clone size, D gene, V gene, CDR3 protein, CDR3 DNA. The D gene is left open where the match is weak. For some rows the clone size is stated as once, few or many, or as a class when expanded; others skip it.

TRBJ1-2	NA	TRBD1	TRBV5-1	CASSSPPGQGHGYTF	TGCGCCAGCAGCTCCCCCCCGGGACAGGGGCATGGCTACACCTTC
TRBJ1-2	few	NA	TRBV5-1	CASSLIDGRSGYTF	TGCGCCAGCAGCTTGATTGATGGGAGGAGTGGCTACACCTTC
TRBJ1-1	few	NA	TRBV29-1	CSVEEGMNTEAFF	TGCAGCGTTGAGGAGGGGATGAACACTGAAGCTTTCTTT
TRBJ1-6	NA	NA	TRBV6-5	CASSFAGADNSPLHF	TGTGCCAGCAGTTTCGCAGGGGCGGATAATTCACCCCTCCACTTT
TRBJ2-1	NA	NA	TRBV12-3/TRBV12-4	CASTLSPLAGAYNEQFF	TGTGCCAGCACCCTATCCCCTCTCGCGGGGGCTTACAATGAGCAGTTCTTC
TRBJ2-4	few	TRBD1	TRBV7-2	CASSSTGQGNIQYF	TGTGCCAGCAGCTCGACAGGACAGGGAAACATTCAGTACTTC
TRBJ2-2	NA	NA	TRBV5-1	CASSLRRGRTGELFF	TGCGCCAGCAGCCTGAGGAGGGGCCGCACCGGGGAGCTGTTTTTT
TRBJ2-7	NA	TRBD1	TRBV7-2	CASRRQGGEQYF	TGTGCCAGCAGGCGACAGGGTGGCGAGCAGTACTTC
TRBJ1-2	NA	NA	TRBV4-3	CASSPIGGSGYTF	TGCGCCAGCAGCCCGATTGGGGGCTCTGGCTACACCTTC
TRBJ1-1	NA	TRBD1	TRBV2	CASRVQGRNTEAFF	TGTGCCAGCAGGGTACAGGGGCGCAACACTGAAGCTTTCTTT
TRBJ1-6	few	NA	TRBV14	CASSQDDPRRSPLHF	TGTGCCAGCAGCCAAGATGATCCGAGGAGGTCGCCCCTCCACTTT
TRBJ2-7	NA	NA	TRBV6-5	CASSYGGPLRPGTYEQYF	TGTGCCAGCAGTTACGGGGGGCCTCTCAGACCCGGCACCTACGAGCAGTACTTC
TRBJ2-1	few	NA	TRBV5-1	CASSLAVGMGEQFF	TGCGCCAGCAGCTTAGCGGTCGGAATGGGTGAGCAGTTCTTC
TRBJ1-1	few	NA	TRBV18	CASQGTEGTEAFF	TGTGCCAGCCAGGGGACGGAGGGGACTGAAGCTTTCTTT
TRBJ1-1	NA	TRBD1	TRBV11-2	CASSLTQGALNTEAFF	TGTGCCAGCAGCTTGACTCAGGGGGCCCTGAACACTGAAGCTTTCTTT
TRBJ1-1	NA	NA	TRBV7-9	CASSPKGRPEAFF	TGTGCCAGCAGCCCCAAGGGCAGGCCTGAAGCTTTCTTT
TRBJ1-5	few	NA	TRBV19	CASSRGRGNQPQHF	TGTGCCAGTAGTCGCGGGAGGGGCAATCAGCCCCAGCATTTT
TRBJ2-3	NA	NA	TRBV20-1	CSARDRAFSDPTQYF	TGCAGTGCTAGAGATCGCGCCTTCAGCGATCCTACGCAGTATTTT
TRBJ1-6	few	NA	TRBV7-6	CASSPRVSYNSPLHF	TGTGCCAGCAGCCCCAGGGTCTCCTATAATTCACCCCTCCACTTT
TRBJ1-2	many	NA	TRBV7-2	CASSSTAGGGYTF	TGTGCCAGCAGCTCGACAGCCGGAGGAGGCTACACCTTC
TRBJ2-5	few	TRBD1	TRBV18	CASSPLGQGETQYF	TGTGCCAGCTCACCACTGGGACAGGGGGAGACCCAGTACTTC
TRBJ2-1	NA	NA	TRBV20-1	CSARASTRPEQFF	TGCAGTGCCCGGGCCTCGACTAGACCTGAGCAGTTCTTC
TRBJ2-7	NA	NA	TRBV5-1	CASSIQGDEQYF	TGCGCCAGCAGCATACAGGGAGACGAGCAGTACTTC
TRBJ2-3	many	NA	TRBV7-2	CASSLASSDTQYF	TGTGCCAGCAGCTTAGCCAGCTCTGATACGCAGTATTTT
TRBJ2-3	few	TRBD2	TRBV6-2/TRBV6-3	CASTQTSGGTDTQYF	TGTGCCAGCACGCAGACTAGCGGGGGCACAGATACGCAGTATTTT
TRBJ1-5	NA	NA	TRBV6-6	CASTQTLNQPQHF	TGTGCCAGCACCCAGACCCTGAATCAGCCCCAGCATTTT
TRBJ1-2	once	NA	TRBV28	CASNVEGYGYTF	TGTGCCAGCAACGTTGAGGGGTATGGCTACACCTTC
TRBJ2-1	few	NA	TRBV7-6	CASSPGGSTTYNEQFF	TGTGCCAGCAGCCCTGGGGGAAGCACGACCTACAATGAGCAGTTCTTC
TRBJ2-1	many	TRBD1	TRBV5-1	CASSLTRQGYNEQFF	TGCGCCAGCAGCTTGACGAGACAGGGCTACAATGAGCAGTTCTTC
TRBJ2-2	NA	TRBD2	TRBV23-1	CASSQGSGGSNTGELFF	TGCGCCAGCAGTCAAGGAAGCGGGGGGTCAAACACCGGGGAGCTGTTTTTT
TRBJ1-1	NA	NA	TRBV7-7	CASSPIGHNTEAFF	TGTGCTAGCAGCCCCATCGGACACAACACTGAAGCTTTCTTT
TRBJ1-5	few	NA	TRBV12-3/TRBV12-4	CASSLQGSVRPQHF	TGTGCCAGCAGTCTACAGGGATCGGTTAGGCCCCAGCATTTT
TRBJ1-6	few	NA	TRBV4-1	CASSQEGGFELSPLHF	TGCGCCAGCAGCCAAGAAGGAGGATTTGAACTATCACCCCTCCACTTT
TRBJ2-3	few	TRBD1	TRBV7-9	CASSFRDREDTQYF	TGTGCCAGCAGCTTCCGGGACAGGGAAGATACGCAGTATTTT
TRBJ1-6	few	NA	TRBV7-2	CASSLSGLGNSPLHF	TGTGCCAGCAGCTTAAGCGGGCTGGGTAATTCACCCCTCCACTTT
TRBJ2-7	NA	NA	TRBV6-5	CASSKGGRPYEQYF	TGTGCCTCCTCGAAAGGGGGAAGACCCTACGAGCAGTACTTC
TRBJ2-3	NA	TRBD2	TRBV5-1	CASSTVPGLAGGPSTDTQYF	TGCGCCAGCAGCACAGTCCCGGGACTAGCGGGGGGGCCCAGCACAGATACGCAGTATTTT
TRBJ2-1	many	TRBD1	TRBV27	CASSLRTGGNEQFF	TGTGCCAGCTCCCTACGAACAGGGGGCAATGAGCAGTTCTTC
TRBJ2-7	NA	TRBD1	TRBV30	CAWSLGQGADEQYF	TGTGCCTGGAGTCTTGGACAGGGGGCCGACGAGCAGTACTTC
TRBJ2-5	once	NA	TRBV7-2	CASSLDGFGTQYF	TGTGCCAGCAGCTTAGACGGGTTCGGGACCCAGTACTTC
TRBJ1-5	many	NA	TRBV6-5	CASSRTFRGEQNQPQHF	TGTGCCAGCAGTCGAACTTTCCGGGGAGAACAAAATCAGCCCCAGCATTTT
TRBJ2-5	few	TRBD2	TRBV3-1	CASSPPGTSELGTQYF	TGTGCCAGCAGCCCTCCCGGGACTAGCGAGTTGGGGACCCAGTACTTC
TRBJ2-3	few	TRBD1	TRBV2	CASSPGTGDTDTQYF	TGTGCCAGCAGTCCCGGGACAGGGGACACAGATACGCAGTATTTT
TRBJ2-1	NA	NA	TRBV9	CASSPSRRLDEQFF	TGTGCCAGCAGTCCGTCCCGAAGGTTGGATGAGCAGTTCTTC
TRBJ2-5	many	NA	TRBV12-3/TRBV12-4	CASSPGFQETQYF	TGTGCCAGCAGTCCTGGATTCCAAGAGACCCAGTACTTC
TRBJ2-3	NA	NA	TRBV12-3/TRBV12-4	CASSLQGTGTQYF	TGTGCCAGCAGTTTACAGGGAACCGGTACGCAGTATTTT
TRBJ2-3	many	NA	TRBV5-6	CASSLYLTGTDTQYF	TGTGCCAGCAGCTTGTATTTGACCGGCACAGATACGCAGTATTTT
TRBJ2-2	few	NA	TRBV6-1	CASTRLAVDTGELFF	TGTGCCAGCACCCGCTTGGCGGTAGACACCGGGGAGCTGTTTTTT
TRBJ1-1	once	NA	TRBV4-3	CASSQDGVDTEAFF	TGCGCCAGCAGCCAAGATGGAGTGGACACTGAAGCTTTCTTT
TRBJ1-1	few	NA	TRBV7-2	CASSLSQGGNEAFF	TGTGCCAGCAGCTTAAGCCAGGGAGGGAATGAAGCTTTCTTT